This T cell receptor beta chain was captured in a study of post-analysis software for immune sequencing data. General study findings and limits: With TRBV5-6, TRBV5-1 and TRBV20-1 included, about five TRBV segments were more frequent in patients than in controls.

This clonotype was detected many times. Its antigen remains unknown. Included in the TCR beta cDNA libraries were unique molecular identifiers. One entry per CDR3 protein results from TCRdb running MiXCR on the PCR reads. The sample has 350,000 to 500,000 distinct CDR3 sequences; more than 30% are singletons. Trimming left V 7 bases short and J 0 bases short, with 12 bases between. The CDR3 totals 14 residues. Germline V gene sequence: CDR1 MDHEN, CDR2 SYDVKM. This clonotype originated in a girl aged 2 to 9 with multiple sclerosis. J is TRBJ1-2 and V is TRBV28; D is uncertain. The sample comprised blood. The CDR3 loop is CASTPDGANYGYTF. CDR3 nucleotides: TGTGCCAGCACTCCTGACGGGGCTAACTATGGCTACACCTTC.